This is a list of T cell receptor beta chains from one sample in a study of T cell repertoires in cytomegalovirus infection. MiXCR, run by TCRdb on the reads, gives a single entry per CDR3 protein. The sample consists of roughly 110,000 distinct CDR3 sequences, around 10% of them appearing once. These receptors are not linked to any known antigen. The source material was PBMCs, sequenced either directly or after in vitro stimulation (not recorded which). These receptors were obtained from a human donor in good health (CMV status not recorded). Some clones in this sample may be carry-over from other donors' samples. The CDR3 runs from the conserved cysteine through the conserved F or W.

v_gene,len,j_gene,CDR3aa
TRBV9,15,TRBJ2-2,CASSVALQNTGELFF
TRBV30,15,TRBJ2-3,CAWSRLAGASDTQYF
TRBV18,14,TRBJ1-1,CASSPQVPNTEAFF
TRBV5-5,15,TRBJ2-1,CASTKGGTRLGEQFF
TRBV19,17,TRBJ2-6,CASSGYGEFSGANVLTF
TRBV12-3/TRBV12-4,15,TRBJ1-1,CASTTGGSSNTEAFF
TRBV3-1,15,TRBJ2-1,CASSTSGRFYNEQFF
TRBV29-1,15,TRBJ2-3,CSFGTSGSSTDTQYF
TRBV4-1,13,TRBJ2-7,CASSRGTPYEQYF
TRBV7-9,14,TRBJ1-4,CASSPDRGQEKLFF